This TCR beta chain was sequenced during a study of cytomegalovirus exposure and HLA in healthy donors (dated by TCRdb to about 2017). Context from the whole study: According to an earlier analysis of a few hundred of the donors, 150 million to 200 million T cells yielded 117 million unique TCR beta sequences and 276 Gb of sequence data. Every discovery cohort repertoire had been produced on one sequencing platform. In a later genetic analysis, genome-wide SNP genotypes for 398 of the 666 donors were used, and that subset was treated as a discovery cohort. In addition to the first cohort of around 670 subjects, a separate validation cohort of approximately 110 different subjects was used. HLA typing included class I and class II loci at four-digit resolution. The study aimed to test whether cataloging public T cell receptors could reveal signatures of past pathogen exposure. A handful of DR-DQ haplotypes were treated as single units for association and clustering because of strong linkage in the cohort. An early release that covered several hundred HLA-typed donors contained around 330 gigabases of sequencing data and 80 million or so unique TCR sequences. High-throughput TCR immunosequencing, statistical association of individual TCRs with disease status, and machine learning were combined to predict cytomegalovirus infection status. An earlier analysis of more than 450 of the donors used high-throughput TCR beta sequencing to judge whether each TCR beta V gene segment behaved as functional or pseudogenic. Of the roughly 400 genotyped donors, around 81% fell in the genetic ancestry cluster associated with self-reported Caucasian donors. Among 398 genotyped donors of the cohort, an average of approximately 230,000 unique TCR beta nucleotide sequences were sequenced per donor, roughly 18% of them non-productive. Typing coverage varied by locus: 629-630 donors for A, B, C, DRB1 and DQB1; roughly 500 for DQA1; over 600 for DPA1; around 450 for DPB1. Rather than drawing on any new phenotypic data, the later analysis identified candidate immune exposures from TCR beta sequences and the way those sequences occurred across donors. A later analysis re-analyzed previously published TCR beta repertoires from about 600 donors and added high-resolution HLA genotyping to study TCR occurrence patterns. Using immunosequencing, the study profiled T cell repertoires from approximately 700 subjects and related those repertoires to cytomegalovirus serostatus. Alongside the repertoire data, information on donor age, sex, ethnicity and CMV serostatus was compiled. Findings and caveats that apply to the study as a whole: In both the original and validation cohorts, the classifier was reported to diagnose cytomegalovirus status with high specificity and sensitivity. Correlated functional status among segregating V segments might reflect linkage disequilibrium, but an unknown experimental factor could not be ruled out. A total of 150 or so TCR beta chains were listed by the study as associated with cytomegalovirus. Specific HLA alleles were associated with 15,000 to 20,000 TCR beta sequences at a false discovery rate of 0.05 in a later analysis. According to a later genetic analysis, donors in an Asian-associated ancestry cluster had fewer N-insertions in productive TCRs than the roughly 660-donor mean. In an earlier analysis of about 600 of the donors, most TCR beta V segments appeared in productive rearrangements about 90% or about 30% of the time, broadly matching IMGT annotations. In a later genetic analysis, a missense DCLRE1C variant was associated with V-gene and J-gene trimming of TCR beta chains, and the association was replicated in an independent cohort. Assigning TCR associations to individual alleles was difficult when HLA alleles, especially DR and DQ, strongly co-occurred. A later analysis found that most CMV-associated TCR beta chains appeared HLA-restricted, with HLA associations seemingly driven largely by CMV exposure. In a later analysis, the rate of TCR association differed among HLA loci, with DRB1 alleles having the most associated TCRs and HLA-C alleles having the fewest. Three of the identified cytomegalovirus-associated TCR beta chains were confirmed in vitro to be specific for cytomegalovirus antigens. The authors suggested that the approach could potentially be generalized to other disease states and immunological phenotypes. Roughly uniform sequencing depth across donors was assumed in presence/absence analyses, although this assumption may not hold. Because counts were too low, around 18 rarely observed V segments, including chromosome 9 orphons, were left out of the earlier analysis of 587 of the donors. CMV serostatus was the only immune exposure information available for the cohort. A cluster of highly shared sequence variants was judged likely to be a technical artifact of the sequencing pipeline. Because the 87-base-pair reads could not distinguish some IMGT-functional V segments, including TRBV6-2 and TRBV6-3, those segments were excluded. According to a later analysis, parvovirus B19, influenza, CMV and Epstein-Barr virus appeared linked to several top co-occurrence clusters. A further reported finding was that TCR beta sequences accurately predicted the HLA-A and HLA-B alleles for most subjects in the first cohort. HLA typing was unavailable for some donors at each locus, so association tests used only the typed subset. This cohort had only TCR beta chains sequenced, and the lack of alpha or paired-chain data limited which features could be detected. Most TCR sequences were observed very rarely across donors, whereas some public TCRs were present in many individuals. In a later analysis, HLA-associated TCR beta chains showed more clonal expansion and lower generation probabilities than non-associated chains that were equally common.

V is cut back by 2 bases and J by 2 bases, with 2 bases in the junction unmatched. CDR1 MDHEN and CDR2 SYDVKM were looked up in the germline V gene. The CDR3 measures 14 amino acids from cysteine to phenylalanine. Only the CDR3 part of the read is kept: 42 bases, read in frame from the first base. In total, roughly 670 healthy bone marrow donors made up the cohort. Cohort members were all nominally healthy when sampled, although unrecorded immune exposures were likely present. The donor tested CMV seropositive and was one of the 289 seropositive cohort members. A peripheral blood sample was collected from each donor, and TCR beta sequencing was performed on peripheral blood mononuclear cells. Genomic DNA was extracted from the blood cell samples with the Qiagen DNeasy Blood Extraction Kit. Concerning this clone itself: The target of this receptor is not known. Base qualities are not at hand, and no much larger clone is one base apart.

Library prep was done by the immunoSEQ multiplex PCR assay. The multiplex PCR relied on a mix of 60 forward primers for TCR Vbeta segments and 13 reverse primers for TCR Jbeta segments. The CDR3 region of rearranged TCR beta genes was amplified from genomic DNA with a multiplex PCR assay. The amplified TCR beta libraries were sequenced on the Illumina HiSeq System as 87-base-pair reads. In the paper's pipeline: A later analysis counted about 80 million unique TCR beta chains across the 600 to 850 repertoires, and approximately 11 million of these chains were shared by at least two donors. Raw reads were error-corrected and collapsed into unique sequences by a nearest-neighbor algorithm in which closely related sequences were merged to remove PCR and sequencing errors. CDR3 sequences were aligned to IMGT reference sequences to assign V, D and J gene segments. For a sequence to be retained, a match of at least six nucleotides to both a V gene segment and a J gene segment was required. A rearrangement counted as productive if the CDR3 had no stop codons and remained in frame with V and J, and every other rearrangement counted as non-productive. CDR3 was defined according to IMGT convention as the region running from the second conserved V-encoded cysteine to the conserved J-encoded phenylalanine. The earlier analysis of about 530 of the donors excluded any sequence lacking an unambiguous match to a single V gene segment. An earlier analysis of some 500 of the donors classified V segments as functional when productive rearrangements were above 56.7% and as segregating when the standard deviation between donors was above 5%. A statistical classification framework was built for diagnosing cytomegalovirus status from the catalog of TCR beta chain sequences. In a later analysis, V and J genes were assigned by comparing TCR nucleotide sequences against IMGT/GENE-DB human TR gene sequences. A later analysis assigned CDR3 sequences and most-parsimonious VDJ recombination scenarios with the TCRdist pipeline. In a later analysis, each TCR beta chain was defined by its CDR3 amino acid sequence together with its V-gene family, and reads without a unique V-gene family were excluded. A later analysis removed nearly 600 highly shared, low-generation-probability nucleotide sequences to deal with suspected cross-contamination and a sequencing artifact. In a later analysis, a clonal expansion index for each public chain was calculated from normalized within-repertoire ranks of inferred template counts. A later analysis computed generation probabilities with a VDJ recombination model fitted to out-of-frame rearrangements, and checked the results against IGoR. In a later analysis, TCR-TCR, TCR-HLA and TCR-CMV co-occurrence was scored with hypergeometric tests, and a repertoire-size bias correction was applied to TCR pairs. To estimate false discovery rates, a later analysis permuted the HLA or CMV assignments 20 times. In a later analysis, co-occurring TCRs were grouped using DBSCAN, with TCRdist sequence similarity added in when clustering inside HLA-allele-positive subsets. Repertoires with fewer than 30,000 or more than 120,000 public chains, plus five repertoires with anomalous nucleotide sharing, were excluded from co-occurrence clustering. This is the immuneACCESS table as TCRdb keeps it, with only in-frame sequences that have V and J called. A part of the clones is gone; compared with another copy, unresolved V genes explain less than half, and the rest is unexplained. V, J and clone size are those of that table, while D and trimming were read from the DNA. A total of approximately 260,000 clones appear in this sample, 70% to 90% of them only once. The top ten hold 2% to 2.5% of the sample.

The V and J genes are TRBV28 and TRBJ2-7; the central 8 bases match TRBD1. This TCR came from a woman aged 40-49 years in good health and CMV-seropositive. Sequencing was done on a sample of PBMCs. In nucleotides, the sequence is TGTGCCAGCAGTTTAGGACAGGGACCCTACGAGCAGTACTTC. Its protein reads: CASSLGQGPYEQYF.